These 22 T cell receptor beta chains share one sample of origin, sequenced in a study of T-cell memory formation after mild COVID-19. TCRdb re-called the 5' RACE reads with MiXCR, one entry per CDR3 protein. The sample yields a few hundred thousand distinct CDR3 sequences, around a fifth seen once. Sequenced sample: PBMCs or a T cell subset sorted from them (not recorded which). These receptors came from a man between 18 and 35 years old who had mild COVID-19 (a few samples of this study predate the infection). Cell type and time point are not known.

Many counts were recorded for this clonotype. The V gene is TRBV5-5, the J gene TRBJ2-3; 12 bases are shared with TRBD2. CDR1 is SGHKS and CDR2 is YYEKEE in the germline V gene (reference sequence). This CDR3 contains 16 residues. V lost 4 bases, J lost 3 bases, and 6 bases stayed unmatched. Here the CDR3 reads CASSPDGLAGTDTQYF. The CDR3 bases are TGTGCCAGCAGCCCAGACGGACTAGCGGGAACAGATACGCAGTATTTT.

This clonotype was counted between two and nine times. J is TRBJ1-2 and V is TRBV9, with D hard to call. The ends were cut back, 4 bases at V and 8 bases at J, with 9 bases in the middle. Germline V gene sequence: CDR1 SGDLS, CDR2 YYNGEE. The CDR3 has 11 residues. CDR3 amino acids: CASSSPGGYTF. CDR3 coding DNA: TGTGCCAGCAGCTCGCCCGGGGGCTACACCTTC.

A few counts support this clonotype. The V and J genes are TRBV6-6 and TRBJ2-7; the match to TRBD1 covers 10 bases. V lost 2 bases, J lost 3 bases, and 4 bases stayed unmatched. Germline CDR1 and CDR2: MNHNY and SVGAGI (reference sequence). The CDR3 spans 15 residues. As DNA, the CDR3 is TGTGCCAGCAGTTACCCGGGACAGGGGAGCTACGAGCAGTACTTC. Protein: CASSYPGQGSYEQYF.

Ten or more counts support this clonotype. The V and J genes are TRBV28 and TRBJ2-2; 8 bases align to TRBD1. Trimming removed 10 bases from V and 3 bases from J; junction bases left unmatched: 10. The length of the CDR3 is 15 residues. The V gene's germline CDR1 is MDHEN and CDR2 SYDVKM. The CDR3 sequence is CAIHAGTGYTGELFF. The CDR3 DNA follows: TGTGCCATCCACGCCGGGACAGGATACACCGGGGAGCTGTTTTTT. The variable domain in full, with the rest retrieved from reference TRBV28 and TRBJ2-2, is DVKVTQSSRYLVKRTGEKVFLECVQDMDHENMFWYRQDPGLGLRLIYFSYDVKMKEKGDIPEGYSVSREKKERFSLILESASTNQTSMYLCAIHAGTGYTGELFFGEGSRLTVL.

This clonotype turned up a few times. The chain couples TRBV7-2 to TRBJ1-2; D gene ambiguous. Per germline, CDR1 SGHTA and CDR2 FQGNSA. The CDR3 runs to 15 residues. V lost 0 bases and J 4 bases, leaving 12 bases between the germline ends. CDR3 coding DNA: TGTGCCAGCAGCTTAGCGCGAGGGCAGGCCTATGGCTACACCTTC. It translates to CASSLARGQAYGYTF.

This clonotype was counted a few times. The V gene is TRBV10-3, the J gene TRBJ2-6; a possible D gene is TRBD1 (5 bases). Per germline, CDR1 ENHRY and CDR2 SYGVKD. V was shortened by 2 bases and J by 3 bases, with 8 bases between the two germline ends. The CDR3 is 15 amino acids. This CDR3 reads CAISETGLGANVLTF. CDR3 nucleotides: TGTGCCATCAGTGAGACAGGCCTTGGGGCCAACGTCCTGACTTTC.

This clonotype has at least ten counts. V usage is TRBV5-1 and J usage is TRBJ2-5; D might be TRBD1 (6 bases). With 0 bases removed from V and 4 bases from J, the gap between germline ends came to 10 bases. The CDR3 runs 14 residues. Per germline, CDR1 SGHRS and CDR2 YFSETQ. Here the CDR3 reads CASSLDRAVETQYF. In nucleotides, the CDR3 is TGCGCCAGCAGCTTGGACAGGGCGGTAGAGACCCAGTACTTC.

DNA of the CDR3: TGTGCCAGCAGTCCCCCGGGACTACCTCAAGAGACCCAGTACTTC. The encoded protein is CASSPPGLPQETQYF. V gene TRBV9 combines with J gene TRBJ2-5, with 7 bases fitting TRBD2. Per the germline V gene, CDR1 is SGDLS and CDR2 is YYNGEE. Trimming cost V 5 bases and J 2 bases; bases outside gene matches: 9. The CDR3 consists of 15 residues.

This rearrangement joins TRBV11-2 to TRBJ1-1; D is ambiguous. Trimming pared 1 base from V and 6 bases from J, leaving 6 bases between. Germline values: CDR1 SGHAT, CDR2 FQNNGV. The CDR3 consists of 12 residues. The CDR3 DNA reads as TGTGCCAGCAGCTTAGTGTCGGCTGAAGCTTTCTTT. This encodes CASSLVSAEAFF.

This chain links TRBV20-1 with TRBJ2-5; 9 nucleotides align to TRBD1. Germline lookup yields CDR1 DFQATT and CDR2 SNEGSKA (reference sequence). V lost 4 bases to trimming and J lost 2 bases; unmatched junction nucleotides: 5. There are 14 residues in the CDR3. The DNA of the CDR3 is TGCAGTGCTACACAGGACAGGGGACAAGAGACCCAGTACTTC. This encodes CSATQDRGQETQYF.

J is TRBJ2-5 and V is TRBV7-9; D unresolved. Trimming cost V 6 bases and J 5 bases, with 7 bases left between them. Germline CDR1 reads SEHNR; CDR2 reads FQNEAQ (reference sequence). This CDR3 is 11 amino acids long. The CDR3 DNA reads TGTGCCAGCAGTCCGATGGAGACCCAGTACTTC. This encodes CASSPMETQYF. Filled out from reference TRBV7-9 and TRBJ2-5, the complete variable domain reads DTGVSQNPRHKITKRGQNVTFRCDPISEHNRLYWYRQTLGQGPEFLTYFQNEAQLEKSRLLSDRFSAERPKGSFSTLEIQRTEQGDSAMYLCASSPMETQYFGPGTRLLVL.

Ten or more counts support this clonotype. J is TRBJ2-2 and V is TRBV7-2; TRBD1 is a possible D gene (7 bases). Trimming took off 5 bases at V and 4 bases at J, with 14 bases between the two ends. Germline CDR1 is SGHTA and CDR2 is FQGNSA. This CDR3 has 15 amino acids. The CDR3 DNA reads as TGTGCCAGCAGCGTGACAGGGAGGCTCACCGGGGAGCTGTTTTTT. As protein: CASSVTGRLTGELFF.

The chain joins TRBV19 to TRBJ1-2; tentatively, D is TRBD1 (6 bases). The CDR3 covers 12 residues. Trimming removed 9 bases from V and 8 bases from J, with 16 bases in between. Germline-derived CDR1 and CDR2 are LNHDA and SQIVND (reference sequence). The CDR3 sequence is CASRGPRGGYTF. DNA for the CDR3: TGTGCCAGCAGGGGTCCGAGGGGCGGCTACACCTTC.

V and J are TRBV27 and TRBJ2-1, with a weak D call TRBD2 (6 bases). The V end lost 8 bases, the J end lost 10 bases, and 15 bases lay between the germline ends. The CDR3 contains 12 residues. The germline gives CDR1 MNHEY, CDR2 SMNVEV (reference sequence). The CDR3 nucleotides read TGTGCCAGCGGGACTTTCGTTTGGGAGCAGTTCTTC. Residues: CASGTFVWEQFF.

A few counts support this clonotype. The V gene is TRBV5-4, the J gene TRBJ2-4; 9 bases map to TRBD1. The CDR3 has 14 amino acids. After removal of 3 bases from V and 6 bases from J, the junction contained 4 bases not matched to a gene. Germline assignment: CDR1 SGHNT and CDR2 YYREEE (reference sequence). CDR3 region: CASSSGQGRNIQYF. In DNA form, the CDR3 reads TGTGCCAGCAGCTCAGGACAGGGGAGAAACATTCAGTACTTC.

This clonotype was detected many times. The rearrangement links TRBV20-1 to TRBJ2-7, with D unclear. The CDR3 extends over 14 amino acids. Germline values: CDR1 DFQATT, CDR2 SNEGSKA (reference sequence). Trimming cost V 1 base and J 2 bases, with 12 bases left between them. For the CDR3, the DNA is TGCAGTGCTAGAGTTATAGGATTAGCCTACGAGCAGTACGTC. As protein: CSARVIGLAYEQYV.

CDR3 bases: TGTGCCACCCGCCGGACTTATGGCTATGAGCAGTTCTTC. Protein product: CATRRTYGYEQFF. The chain has TRBV15 and TRBJ2-1, with D perhaps matching TRBD2 (5 bases). V was shortened by 8 bases and J by 8 bases, with 16 bases between the two germline ends. CDR3 length equals 13 residues. Germline assignment: CDR1 LNHNV and CDR2 YYDKDF (reference sequence).

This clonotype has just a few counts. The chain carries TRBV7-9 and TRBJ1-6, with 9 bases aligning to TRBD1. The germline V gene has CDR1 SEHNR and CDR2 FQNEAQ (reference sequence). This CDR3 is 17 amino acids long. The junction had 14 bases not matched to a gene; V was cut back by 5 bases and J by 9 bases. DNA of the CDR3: TGTGCCAGCAGCATCAGCCCTGGGACAGGGTACGTTTCACCCCTCCACTTT. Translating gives CASSISPGTGYVSPLHF. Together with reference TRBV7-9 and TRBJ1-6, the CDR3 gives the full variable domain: DTGVSQNPRHKITKRGQNVTFRCDPISEHNRLYWYRQTLGQGPEFLTYFQNEAQLEKSRLLSDRFSAERPKGSFSTLEIQRTEQGDSAMYLCASSISPGTGYVSPLHFGNGTRLTVT.

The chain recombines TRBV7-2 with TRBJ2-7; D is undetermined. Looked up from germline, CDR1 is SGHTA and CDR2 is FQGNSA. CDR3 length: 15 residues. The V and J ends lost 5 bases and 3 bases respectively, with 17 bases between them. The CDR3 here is CASSRDSVVLYEQYF. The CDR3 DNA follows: TGTGCCAGCAGCCGCGACTCGGTAGTCCTCTACGAGCAGTACTTC.

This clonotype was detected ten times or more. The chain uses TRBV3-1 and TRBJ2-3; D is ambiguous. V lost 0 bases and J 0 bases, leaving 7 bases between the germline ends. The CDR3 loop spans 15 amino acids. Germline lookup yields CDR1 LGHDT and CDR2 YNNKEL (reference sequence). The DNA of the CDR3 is TGTGCCAGCAGCCAAGAGTCGGCTAGCACAGATACGCAGTATTTT. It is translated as CASSQESASTDTQYF.

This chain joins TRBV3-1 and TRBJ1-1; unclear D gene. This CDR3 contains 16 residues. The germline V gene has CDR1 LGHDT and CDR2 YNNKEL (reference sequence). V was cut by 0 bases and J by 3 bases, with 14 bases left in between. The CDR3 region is CASSQDRWGGHTEAFF. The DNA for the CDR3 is TGTGCCAGCAGCCAAGATCGATGGGGAGGGCACACTGAAGCTTTCTTT. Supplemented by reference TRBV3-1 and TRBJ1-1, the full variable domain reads DTAVSQTPKYLVTQMGNDKSIKCEQNLGHDTMYWYKQDSKKFLKIMFSYNNKELIINETVPNRFSPKSPDKAHLNLHINSLELGDSAVYFCASSQDRWGGHTEAFFGQGTRLTVV.

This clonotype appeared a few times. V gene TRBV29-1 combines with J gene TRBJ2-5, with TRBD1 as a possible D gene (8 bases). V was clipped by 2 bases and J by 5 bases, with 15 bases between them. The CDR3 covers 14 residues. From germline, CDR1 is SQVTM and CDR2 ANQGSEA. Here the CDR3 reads CSVEYTGGAETQYF. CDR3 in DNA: TGCAGCGTTGAATACACAGGGGGGGCGGAGACCCAGTACTTC.